A single sample gave rise to the 9 T cell receptor beta chains below, sequenced in a study of shared clonotypes between healthy human individuals. Libraries were prepared by immunoSEQ multiplex PCR; TCRdb keeps only in-frame clonotypes and omits some of them. The sample consists of about 2 million clones, about 95% of them appearing once. Naive CD8 cells comprised CD45RO-negative, CCR7-positively selected cells, excluding terminally differentiated effector memory CD45RA+ cells. The sample consisted of naive CD8+ T cells sorted from blood. Receptors originate from a man between 18 and 29 years old in good health.

This chain joins TRBV28 and TRBJ2-7; no clear D. The V end lost 4 bases, the J end lost 3 bases, and 13 bases lay between the germline ends. This CDR3 is built from 14 residues. Germline CDR1 reads MDHEN; CDR2 reads SYDVKM. The CDR3 DNA is TGTGCCAGCAGTTACCCCCAGGACCACTACGAGCAGTACTTC. Encoded protein: CASSYPQDHYEQYF.

In its sample, this clone was seen once. This chain uses TRBV4-2 with TRBJ1-2; D uncertain. The CDR3 spans 15 residues. Germline CDR1 is LGHNA and CDR2 is YNFKEQ. Trimming cost V 4 bases and J 4 bases, with 16 bases left between them. CDR3 DNA: TGTGCCAGCAGCCTACCCGACACTTTCGGCTATGGCTACACCTTC. It translates to CASSLPDTFGYGYTF.

V and J are TRBV20-1 and TRBJ2-7; no definite D call. Between the trimmed V and J ends, which lost 0 bases and 7 bases, there was a span of 7 bases. Germline V lookup: CDR1 DFQATT, CDR2 SNEGSKA (reference sequence). The CDR3 loop spans 11 amino acids. CDR3 region: CSARDVEEQYF. Here the CDR3 DNA reads TGCAGTGCTAGAGATGTGGAGGAGCAGTACTTC.

The gene calls are TRBV27 and TRBJ2-7, with 12 positions matching TRBD2. Trimming cost V 5 bases and J 4 bases; bases outside gene matches: 6. The CDR3 loop spans 15 amino acids. Germline loops: CDR1 MNHEY, CDR2 SMNVEV (reference sequence). The CDR3 loop is CASSPSGRASYEQYF. CDR3 nucleotides: TGTGCCAGCAGTCCTAGCGGGAGGGCCTCGTACGAGCAGTACTTC.

The chain recombines TRBV7-9 with TRBJ1-1; D is ambiguous. Between the trimmed V and J ends, which lost 3 bases and 6 bases, there was a span of 11 bases. This CDR3 contains 13 residues. Germline V gene data show CDR1 as SEHNR and CDR2 as FQNEAQ (reference sequence). The CDR3 spells CASSFETWAEAFF. CDR3 DNA sequence: TGTGCCAGCAGCTTTGAAACGTGGGCTGAAGCTTTCTTT.

The chain combines TRBV13 with TRBJ2-4; TRBD1 is a possible D gene (6 bases). Trimming took 5 bases from V and 8 from J, leaving 16 bases between them. Germline V CDR1 and CDR2: PRHDT, FYEKMQ (reference sequence). The CDR3 runs to 14 residues. This CDR3 reads CASSPRQAEHIQYF. CDR3 sequence (DNA): TGTGCCAGCAGCCCCCGACAGGCGGAACACATTCAGTACTTC.

DNA for the CDR3: TGTGCCAGCAGCCCCCTAACGATGGGATACGAGCAGTACTTC. This codes for CASSPLTMGYEQYF. The V gene is TRBV6-1, the J gene TRBJ2-7; no definite D call. Trimming left V 6 bases short and J 4 bases short, with 16 bases between. This CDR3 region has 14 residues. Germline CDR1 MNHNS, CDR2 SASEGT.

V gene TRBV4-1 combines with J gene TRBJ2-2; 9 bases match TRBD1. Per the germline V gene, CDR1 is MGHRA and CDR2 is YSYEKL. The CDR3 is 13 amino acids. V lost 10 bases and J lost 4; bases outside the gene matches: 4. CDR3 protein: CATGQGLTGELFF. The CDR3 nucleotides are TGCGCCACGGGACAGGGACTCACCGGGGAGCTGTTTTTT.

About this clone itself: The same CDR3 also results from other DNA sequences found in this sample. The J gene is TRBJ1-4, the V gene TRBV9; 9 positions agree with TRBD1. This CDR3 has 15 amino acids. The junction had 6 bases not matched to a gene; V was cut back by 3 bases and J by 6 bases. Germline CDR1 SGDLS, CDR2 YYNGEE. The CDR3 sequence is CASSGTGTGYEKLFF. The CDR3 nucleotides read TGTGCCAGCAGCGGAACCGGGACAGGGTATGAAAAACTGTTTTTT.